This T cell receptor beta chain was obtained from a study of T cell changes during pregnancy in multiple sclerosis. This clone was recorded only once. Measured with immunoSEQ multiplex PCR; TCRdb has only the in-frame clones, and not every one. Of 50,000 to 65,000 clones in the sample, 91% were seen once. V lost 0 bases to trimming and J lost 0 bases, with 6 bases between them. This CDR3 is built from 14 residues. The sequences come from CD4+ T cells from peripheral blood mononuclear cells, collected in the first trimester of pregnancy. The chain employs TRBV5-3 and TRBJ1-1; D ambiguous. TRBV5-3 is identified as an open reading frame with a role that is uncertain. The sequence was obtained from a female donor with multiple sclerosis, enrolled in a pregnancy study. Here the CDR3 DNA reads TGTGCCAGAAGCTTGGGACACCTGAACACTGAAGCTTTCTTT. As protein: CARSLGHLNTEAFF.